This T cell receptor (beta chain) is from a study of follicular helper T cells after annual influenza vaccination. Germline V CDR1 and CDR2: SGHTA, FQGNSA. V trimming: 5 bases; J trimming: 4 bases; junction bases outside the gene matches: 5. This CDR3 comprises 14 residues. Survey level resolution was used for TCRB sequencing. Generated by immunoSEQ multiplex PCR, the TCRdb table keeps only in-frame clones and is missing some. The sample has 6,000 to 7,500 clones; approximately 80% are singletons. This sample's time point: 2015-2016 season, 7 days after influenza vaccination. This specimen was CXCR5- memory CD4+ T cells sorted from blood, taken 7 days after influenza vaccination. This TCR derives from an adult who received the influenza vaccine. The V and J genes are TRBV7-2 and TRBJ2-7; 10 bases agree with TRBD2. The CDR3, as DNA: TGTGCCAGCAGCCCCAGCGGGGGGGGATACGAGCAGTACTTC. Amino acid sequence: CASSPSGGGYEQYF.